This T cell receptor (beta chain) stems from a study of cytomegalovirus exposure and HLA in healthy donors (dated by TCRdb to between 2016 and 2019). Regarding the research as a whole: The 500 to 800 repertoires of the first cohort and the 120 validation repertoires were produced on the same platform, according to a later analysis. To predict cytomegalovirus infection status, the study brought together high-throughput TCR immunosequencing, statistical association of individual TCRs with disease status, and machine learning. The aim of the study was to test whether cataloging public T cell receptors could identify signatures of past pathogen exposure. In addition to the first cohort of around 670 subjects, a separate validation cohort of 100 to 150 different subjects was used. On the study overall, not on this receptor specifically: In the study, approximately 160 TCR beta chains were listed as associated with cytomegalovirus. A later analysis lacked HLA typing for the validation cohort, so it scored co-occurrence in that cohort across all 120 or so repertoires. While some public TCRs were present in many individuals, most TCR sequences turned up only very rarely across donors. According to the authors, the approach could potentially be generalized to other disease states and immunological phenotypes. The classifier was reported to diagnose cytomegalovirus status with high specificity and sensitivity in both the original cohort and the validation cohort. A few of the identified cytomegalovirus-associated TCR beta chains were confirmed in vitro to be specific for cytomegalovirus antigens. Of the cluster scores, around 95% were above 0 in a later analysis, which found that TCRs clustered in the first cohort also tended to co-occur in the 95 to 150 validation repertoires.

The library came from the immunoSEQ multiplex PCR assay. As for the authors' bioinformatics: A statistical classification framework was developed to diagnose cytomegalovirus status using the catalog of TCR beta chain sequences. The clones in this table, taken by TCRdb from immuneACCESS, are in-frame only. Not every clone is retained; where verified, under half of the shortfall comes from an unresolved V gene, and the cause of the rest is unknown. The V and J calls and the clone size are those of that table, but D and trimming were determined from the DNA. This sample comprises a few hundred thousand clones, approximately 90% of them detected only once. The ten largest clones represent around 0.8% of the sample. Separate from the approximately 700-subject first cohort, the validation cohort of about 130 subjects was the group to which the donors belonged. Taken from cysteine to phenylalanine, the CDR3 has 14 residues. The sequence is cut down to CDR3 DNA, 42 bases in frame from base 1. V ends up 6 bases short and J 2 bases short, with an unmatched junction base count of 5. The germline V gene provides CDR1 SQVTM and CDR2 ANQGSEA.

For this clone: Which antigen it targets is not known. No much larger clonotype is one base removed from it; base qualities were not supplied.

This receptor was identified in a woman aged 18-30 years in good health and CMV-seronegative. The chain joins TRBV29-1 to TRBJ2-1, and TRBD2 aligns with 9 junction nucleotides. Sequenced sample: PBMCs. In nucleotides, the sequence is TGCAGCGTCGCAGCGGGAGGAGCCTACAATGAGCAGTTCTTC. Its protein product is CSVAAGGAYNEQFF.